This T cell receptor beta chain was retrieved from a study of cytomegalovirus exposure and HLA in healthy donors. Across the study: Previous work identified 90 million to 130 million unique TCR beta sequences from roughly 180 million T cells.

These donors counted as nominally healthy when sampled, but unrecorded immune exposures were likely. The PCR ran on 60 Vbeta and 13 Jbeta primers. In the original workflow: In a later analysis, the count reached some 75 million unique TCR beta chains, with 10 million to 11 million shared. The method was immunoSEQ multiplex PCR; TCRdb's version includes in-frame clones alone and lacks a portion of them. V, J and clone size are taken as reported in that table, and D and trimming were inferred from the DNA itself. The sample yields 250,000 or so clones, approximately 91% seen once. This CDR3 has 14 amino acids. Germline V gene sequence: CDR1 SGHDT, CDR2 YYEEEE. V lost 3 bases to trimming and J lost 4 bases, with 12 bases between them.

The specimen was PBMCs. The V and J genes are TRBV5-6 and TRBJ2-3, with D unresolved. The TCR was taken from a girl aged 2-10 years in good health and CMV-seronegative. The CDR3: CASSSTAYPDTQYF. For the CDR3, the DNA is TGTGCCAGCAGCTCCACTGCCTACCCAGATACGCAGTATTTT. The entire variable domain, with the rest obtained from reference TRBV5-6 and TRBJ2-3, is as follows: DAGVTQSPTHLIKTRGQQVTLRCSPKSGHDTVSWYQQALGQGPQFIFQYYEEEERQRGNFPDRFSGHQFPNYSSELNVNALLLGDSALYLCASSSTAYPDTQYFGPGTRLTVL.